This T cell receptor (beta chain) was sequenced during a study of yellow fever vaccine responses in identical twins. Overall study results and limits: Reportedly, the response of twins' T cells to the vaccine seemed partly convergent, partly personalized.

TCRdb itself ran the RT-PCR reads through MiXCR, one entry per CDR3 protein. The sample consists of more than 30,000 distinct CDR3 sequences, roughly 60% of them appearing once. Of note for this clonotype: Antigen unknown.

The input for sequencing was T cells from blood (PBMCs), unsorted or a sorted subset (not recorded which), taken before or after yellow fever vaccination (not recorded which). This receptor was taken from a woman between 18 and 29 years old who received the yellow fever vaccine.

The CDR3 protein is CASSVRDRGTYGYTF. In DNA, the CDR3 is TGTGCCAGCAGCGTTCGGGACAGGGGAACCTATGGCTACACCTTC. The chain links TRBV9 to TRBJ1-2; TRBD1 matches at 10 bases. Germline V gene sequence: CDR1 SGDLS, CDR2 YYNGEE. The CDR3 is 15 amino acids. Losses at the gene ends were 2 bases for V and 4 bases for J; bases not matched to a gene: 5.